This T cell receptor (beta chain) derives from a study of blood T cell repertoires in COVID-19. Sequencing was performed with immunoSEQ multiplex PCR; in TCRdb, only in-frame clones are kept and a portion is missing. The sample lists about 200,000 clones, 70% to 90% occurring once. The origin of this receptor is a woman between 35 and 50 years old with acute COVID-19. Sequences were obtained from PBMCs or T cells enriched from blood (not recorded which).

The CDR3 DNA sequence: TGTGCCAGCAGCGTAAGCAGGGGACAGGGGCTGGGCAATGAGCAGTTCTTC. Its translation: CASSVSRGQGLGNEQFF. The V and J genes are TRBV9 and TRBJ2-1, with TRBD1 identical over 10 bases. The J segment lost 6 bases and the V segment lost 1 base, leaving 10 bases of the junction unmatched. The CDR3 contains 17 residues. Per germline, CDR1 SGDLS and CDR2 YYNGEE.